The sequence of this T cell receptor (beta chain) was determined in a study of CD8 T cells in Susac syndrome. Random hexamers were used to reverse transcribe the RNA input (about 0.5 to 1 ug). In TCRdb, the immunoSEQ multiplex PCR reads were re-called with MiXCR into one record per CDR3 protein. The data hold about 300,000 distinct CDR3 sequences, with about 88% observed a single time. The sequenced target, TCR beta, came from blood CD8+ and CD4+ T cells. The CDR3 extends over 16 amino acids. The V gene end was trimmed by 5 bases and the J gene end by 4 bases; junction bases not matched to a gene: 11. Looked up from germline, CDR1 is MDHEN and CDR2 is SYDVKM.

The rearrangement uses TRBV28 and TRBJ1-1; 9 bases match TRBD1. The clonotype comes from a human donor with multiple sclerosis. Sequencing was done on a sample of CD8+ T cells from PBMCs. CDR3 nucleotide sequence: TGTGCCAGCAGTCTCCCCACGGGACAGGGAGGCACTGAAGCTTTCTTT. The encoded protein is CASSLPTGQGGTEAFF. Drawing the rest from reference TRBV28 and TRBJ1-1, the complete variable domain is DVKVTQSSRYLVKRTGEKVFLECVQDMDHENMFWYRQDPGLGLRLIYFSYDVKMKEKGDIPEGYSVSREKKERFSLILESASTNQTSMYLCASSLPTGQGGTEAFFGQGTRLTVV.